Listed here is a single T cell receptor (beta chain). The data are from a study of blood T cell repertoires in COVID-19. Study-wide background: The study drew acute and convalescent COVID-19 samples from the United States, Italy and Spain. The analysed material was cDNA or gDNA that came from T cells, B-cell-depleted T cells, or PBMCs.

This CDR3 is 14 amino acids long. Looked up from germline, CDR1 is KGHDR and CDR2 is SFDVKD. Trimming pared 4 bases from V and 3 bases from J, leaving 11 bases between. The protocol was immunoSEQ multiplex PCR, while the TCRdb copy is restricted to in-frame clones and leaves out a portion. The sample holds about 59,000 clones, 70% to 85% seen once. V gene TRBV24-1 combines with J gene TRBJ2-5, with D maybe TRBD1 (6 bases). Sequenced material: peripheral blood. The source is a man in his 60s with acute or convalescent COVID-19. The chain's CDR3 is CATSDPGQEETQYF. The CDR3 DNA is TGTGCCACCAGTGACCCGGGACAAGAAGAGACCCAGTACTTC.